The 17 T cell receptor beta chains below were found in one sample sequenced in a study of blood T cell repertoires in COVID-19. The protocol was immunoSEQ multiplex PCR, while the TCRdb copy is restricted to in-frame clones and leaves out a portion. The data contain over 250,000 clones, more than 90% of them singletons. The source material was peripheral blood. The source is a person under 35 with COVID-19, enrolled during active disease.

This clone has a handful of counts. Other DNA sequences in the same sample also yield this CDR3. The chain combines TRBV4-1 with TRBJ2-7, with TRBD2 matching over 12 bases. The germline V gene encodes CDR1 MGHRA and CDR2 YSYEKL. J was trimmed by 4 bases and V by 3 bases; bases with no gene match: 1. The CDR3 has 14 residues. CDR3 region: CASSQTSGSYEQYF. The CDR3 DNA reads TGCGCCAGCAGCCAGACTAGCGGGAGTTACGAGCAGTACTTC.

CDR3 nucleotides: TGTGCCAGCAGCTTGGCAGGGGGCAACTATGGCTACACCTTC. Translation: CASSLAGGNYGYTF. This sequence joins TRBV5-6 and TRBJ1-2; TRBD1 agrees at 8 bases. The CDR3 is 14 amino acids. V lost 0 bases and J lost 2; bases outside the gene matches: 0. The germline gives CDR1 SGHDT, CDR2 YYEEEE.

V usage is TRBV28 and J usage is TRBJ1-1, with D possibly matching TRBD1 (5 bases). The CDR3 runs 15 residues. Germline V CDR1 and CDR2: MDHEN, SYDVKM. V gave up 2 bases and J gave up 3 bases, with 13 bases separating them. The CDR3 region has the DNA TGTGCCAGCAGTTTAAACCAAGGCAGGGACACTGAAGCTTTCTTT. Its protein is CASSLNQGRDTEAFF.

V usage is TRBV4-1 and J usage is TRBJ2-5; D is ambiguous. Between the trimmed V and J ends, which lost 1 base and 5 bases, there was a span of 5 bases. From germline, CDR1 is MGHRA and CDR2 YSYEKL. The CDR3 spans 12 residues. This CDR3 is CASSQGAETQYF. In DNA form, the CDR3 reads TGCGCCAGCAGCCAAGGCGCGGAGACCCAGTACTTC.

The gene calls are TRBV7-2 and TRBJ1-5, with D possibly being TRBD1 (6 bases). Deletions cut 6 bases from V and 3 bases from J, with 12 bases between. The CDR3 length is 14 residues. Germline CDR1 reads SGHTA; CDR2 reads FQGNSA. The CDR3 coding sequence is TGTGCCAGCAGAAACACAGGGTCCAATCAGCCCCAGCATTTT. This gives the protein CASRNTGSNQPQHF. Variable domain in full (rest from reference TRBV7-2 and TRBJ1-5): GAGVSQSPSNKVTEKGKDVELRCDPISGHTALYWYRQSLGQGLEFLIYFQGNSAPDKSGLPSDRFSAERTGGSVSTLTIQRTQQEDSAVYLCASRNTGSNQPQHFGDGTRLSIL.

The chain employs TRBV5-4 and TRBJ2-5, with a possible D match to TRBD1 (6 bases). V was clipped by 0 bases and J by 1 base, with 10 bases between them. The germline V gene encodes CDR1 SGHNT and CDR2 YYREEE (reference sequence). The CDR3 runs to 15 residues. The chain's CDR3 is CASSLGGQSQETQYF. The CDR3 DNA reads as TGTGCCAGCAGCTTGGGAGGACAGAGCCAAGAGACCCAGTACTTC. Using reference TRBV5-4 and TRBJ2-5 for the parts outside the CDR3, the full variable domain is ETGVTQSPTHLIKTRGQQVTLRCSSQSGHNTVSWYQQALGQGPQFIFQYYREEENGRGNFPPRFSGLQFPNYSSELNVNALELDDSALYLCASSLGGQSQETQYFGPGTRLLVL.

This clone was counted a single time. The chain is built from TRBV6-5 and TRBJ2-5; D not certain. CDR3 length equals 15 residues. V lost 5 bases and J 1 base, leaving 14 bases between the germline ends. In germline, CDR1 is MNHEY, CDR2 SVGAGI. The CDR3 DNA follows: TGTGCCAGCAGTCTTACAGTGGCCCGCCAAGAGACCCAGTACTTC. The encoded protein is CASSLTVARQETQYF.

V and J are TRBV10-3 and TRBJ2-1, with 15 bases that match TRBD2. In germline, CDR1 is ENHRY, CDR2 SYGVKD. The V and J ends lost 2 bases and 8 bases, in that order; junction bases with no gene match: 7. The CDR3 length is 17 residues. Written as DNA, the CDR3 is TGTGCCATCAGTGAGCCTAGGACTAGCGGGAGGGCCGATGAGCAGTTCTTC. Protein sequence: CAISEPRTSGRADEQFF.

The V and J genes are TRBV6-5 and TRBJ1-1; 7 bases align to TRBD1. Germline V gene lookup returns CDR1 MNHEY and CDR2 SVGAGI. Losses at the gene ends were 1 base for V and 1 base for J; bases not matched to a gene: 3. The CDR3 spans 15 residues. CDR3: CASSYFGTANTEAFF. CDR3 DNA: TGTGCCAGCAGTTACTTTGGGACAGCGAACACTGAAGCTTTCTTT.

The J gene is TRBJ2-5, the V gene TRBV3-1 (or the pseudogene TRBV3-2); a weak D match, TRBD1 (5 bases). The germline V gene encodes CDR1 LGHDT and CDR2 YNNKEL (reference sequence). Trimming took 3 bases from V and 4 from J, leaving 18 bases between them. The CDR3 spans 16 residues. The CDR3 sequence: CASSHQYQGQTETQYF. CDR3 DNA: TGTGCCAGCAGCCACCAATATCAGGGCCAGACAGAGACCCAGTACTTC.

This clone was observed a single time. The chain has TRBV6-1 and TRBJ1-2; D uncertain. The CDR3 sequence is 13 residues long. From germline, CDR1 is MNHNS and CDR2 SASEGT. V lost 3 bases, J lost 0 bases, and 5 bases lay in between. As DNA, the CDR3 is TGTGCCAGCAGTGACAGTCCTAACTATGGCTACACCTTC. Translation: CASSDSPNYGYTF.

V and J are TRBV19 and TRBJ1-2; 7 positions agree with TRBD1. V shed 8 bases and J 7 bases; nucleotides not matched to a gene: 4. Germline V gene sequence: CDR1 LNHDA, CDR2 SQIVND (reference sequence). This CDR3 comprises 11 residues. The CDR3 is CASSPGGGYTF. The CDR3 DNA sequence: TGTGCCAGTTCTCCAGGGGGTGGCTACACCTTC.

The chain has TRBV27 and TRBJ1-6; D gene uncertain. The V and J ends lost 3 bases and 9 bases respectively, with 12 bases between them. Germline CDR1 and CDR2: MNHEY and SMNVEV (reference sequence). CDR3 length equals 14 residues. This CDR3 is CASSLVAAVSPLHF. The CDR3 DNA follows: TGTGCCAGCAGTTTGGTCGCGGCGGTTTCACCCCTCCACTTT.

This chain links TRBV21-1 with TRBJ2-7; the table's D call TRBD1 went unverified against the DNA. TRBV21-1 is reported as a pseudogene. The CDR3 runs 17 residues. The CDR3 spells CASSSRSWPDTSYEQYF. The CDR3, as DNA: TGTGCCAGCAGCTCCCGATCTTGGCCGGACACGTCCTACGAGCAGTACTTC.

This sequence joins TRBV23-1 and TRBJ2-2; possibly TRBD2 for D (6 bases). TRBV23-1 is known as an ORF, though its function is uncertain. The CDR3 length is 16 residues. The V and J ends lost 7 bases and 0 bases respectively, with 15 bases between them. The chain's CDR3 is CASKPRDLTNTGELFF. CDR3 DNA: TGCGCCAGCAAGCCCCGGGACTTGACGAACACCGGGGAGCTGTTTTTT.

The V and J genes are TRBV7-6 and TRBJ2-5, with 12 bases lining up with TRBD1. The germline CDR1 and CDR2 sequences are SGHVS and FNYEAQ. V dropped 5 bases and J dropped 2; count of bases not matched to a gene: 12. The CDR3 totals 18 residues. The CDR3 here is CASSLGTGGYQSQETQYF. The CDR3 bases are TGTGCCAGCAGCCTTGGGACAGGGGGCTACCAGAGTCAAGAGACCCAGTACTTC.

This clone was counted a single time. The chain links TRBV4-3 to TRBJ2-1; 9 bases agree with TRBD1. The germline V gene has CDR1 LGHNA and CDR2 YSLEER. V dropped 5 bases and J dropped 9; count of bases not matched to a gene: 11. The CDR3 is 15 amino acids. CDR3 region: CASSLDQTGGGEQFF. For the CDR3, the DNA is TGCGCCAGCAGCTTGGATCAGACAGGGGGAGGTGAGCAGTTCTTC.